These 13 T cell receptor beta chains originate from one sample sequenced in a study of T cell responses to AZD1222 COVID-19 vaccine. Clones were read by immunoSEQ multiplex PCR, and TCRdb kept only the in-frame ones, dropping some. The top ten hold over 40% of the sample, which has 85,000 to 110,000 clones, 90% to 95% seen once. Sequencing used peripheral blood, obtained on day 0 of AZD1222 vaccination. The receptors come from an adult in good health.

The chain carries TRBV7-9 and TRBJ2-7; D possibly uses TRBD1 or TRBD2 (6 bases each). Per the germline V gene, CDR1 is SEHNR and CDR2 is FQNEAQ (reference sequence). This CDR3 has 13 residues. The V and J ends lost 5 bases and 4 bases respectively, with 12 bases between them. CDR3: CASSLQGGYEQYF. DNA for the CDR3: TGTGCCAGCAGCCTACAGGGAGGATACGAGCAGTACTTC.

The chain has TRBV4-2 and TRBJ2-1; 8 nucleotides agree with TRBD2. This CDR3 is 16 amino acids long. Germline CDR1 reads LGHNA; CDR2 reads YNFKEQ. With V trimmed by 0 bases and J by 7 bases, 8 bases remained unmatched. CDR3 DNA sequence: TGTGCCAGCAGCCAAGAGAGCGGGAGAGGTAGAAATGAGCAGTTCTTC. Its protein is CASSQESGRGRNEQFF.

V usage is TRBV10-3 and J usage is TRBJ1-5; D not resolved. This CDR3 has 12 amino acids. V lost 0 bases and J 6 bases, leaving 3 bases between the germline ends. The germline gives CDR1 ENHRY, CDR2 SYGVKD. The CDR3, as DNA: TGTGCCATCAGTGAGTCGGCTCAGCCCCAGCATTTT. Translated: CAISESAQPQHF.

The chain has TRBV3-1 (or the pseudogene TRBV3-2) and TRBJ1-1, with no clear D. The CDR3 covers 14 residues. Trimming removed 8 bases at V and 0 bases at J, with 13 bases between. CDR1 and CDR2 (germline): LGHDT, YNNKEL (reference sequence). The chain's CDR3 is CASSLGWVNTEAFF. DNA of the CDR3: TGTGCCAGCTCATTAGGGTGGGTGAACACTGAAGCTTTCTTT.

The V gene is TRBV10-2, the J gene TRBJ2-1; 10 nucleotides agree with TRBD2. CDR3 length: 14 amino acids. Germline loops: CDR1 WSHSY, CDR2 SAAADI. V was pared by 7 bases and J by 9 bases, with 9 bases of the junction left unmatched. The CDR3 sequence is CASTGAGGAPEQFF. As DNA, the CDR3 is TGCGCCAGCACGGGAGCGGGAGGGGCTCCTGAGCAGTTCTTC.

This chain uses TRBV7-8 with TRBJ1-2; D is uncertain. CDR3 length: 13 amino acids. Germline loops: CDR1 SGHVS, CDR2 FQNEAQ. The V end lost 5 bases, the J end lost 2 bases, and 9 bases lay between the germline ends. The CDR3 region has the DNA TGTGCCAGCAGCCCGGACGGAAACTATGGCTACACCTTC. This sequence encodes CASSPDGNYGYTF.

The CDR3 sequence: CASSLTASVSTDTQYF. The CDR3, as DNA: TGTGCCAGCAGTTTAACGGCTAGCGTTAGCACAGATACGCAGTATTTT. V is TRBV28 and J is TRBJ2-3; D is possibly TRBD2 (6 bases). V was pared by 2 bases and J by 0 bases, with 12 bases between. CDR1 is MDHEN and CDR2 is SYDVKM in the germline V gene. The CDR3 is 16 amino acids.

The chain links TRBV19 to TRBJ1-1; 9 bases align to TRBD1. The germline CDR1 and CDR2 sequences are LNHDA and SQIVND (reference sequence). There are 14 residues in the CDR3. The trim removed 6 bases at V and 4 bases at J, leaving 6 bases unmatched. CDR3: CASRPRQGGTEAFF. The CDR3 DNA is TGTGCCAGTAGACCTAGACAGGGGGGCACTGAAGCTTTCTTT.

The chain joins TRBV10-2 to TRBJ2-2; a weak D match, TRBD2 (6 bases). The CDR3 extends over 17 amino acids. V was cut by 7 bases and J by 0 bases, with 18 bases left in between. Per the germline V gene, CDR1 is WSHSY and CDR2 is SAAADI. CDR3 region: CASTEEGVNANTGELFF. The CDR3 DNA follows: TGCGCCAGCACCGAGGAGGGAGTGAACGCGAACACCGGGGAGCTGTTTTTT.

A few counts support this clone. The gene calls are TRBV2 and TRBJ2-7, with 13 bases that match TRBD2. J lost 5 bases, V lost 6 bases, and 7 bases had no gene match. The germline CDR1 and CDR2 sequences are SNHLY and FYNNEI. The CDR3 is 15 amino acids. The DNA of the CDR3 is TGTGCCAGCAGGGCTGGACTAGCGGGAGCTCACGAGCAGTACTTC. This encodes CASRAGLAGAHEQYF. The full variable domain, its missing parts supplied by reference TRBV2 and TRBJ2-7, is EPEVTQTPSHQVTQMGQEVILRCVPISNHLYFYWYRQILGQKVEFLVSFYNNEISEKSEIFDDQFSVERPDGSNFTLKIRSTKLEDSAMYFCASRAGLAGAHEQYFGPGTRLTVT.

The rearrangement joins TRBV7-2 to TRBJ2-7; D ambiguous. Germline V gene lookup returns CDR1 SGHTA and CDR2 FQGNSA. V was cut by 8 bases and J by 3 bases, with 20 bases left in between. This CDR3 is 15 amino acids long. The CDR3 sequence is CASAILPIARYEQYF. DNA of the CDR3: TGTGCCAGCGCGATTCTCCCCATCGCCCGCTACGAGCAGTACTTC.

This clone was counted between two and nine times. The rearrangement links TRBV6-5 to TRBJ2-7, with D unclear. Germline V lookup: CDR1 MNHEY, CDR2 SVGAGI. The CDR3 runs to 14 residues. Trimming took 6 bases from V and 0 from J, leaving 12 bases between them. Written as DNA, the CDR3 is TGTGCCAGCAGGTCGATAGACGGCTCCTACGAGCAGTACTTC. Its protein product is CASRSIDGSYEQYF.

The genes are TRBV5-1 and TRBJ2-1; D is possibly TRBD2 (6 bases). The CDR3 is 14 amino acids. V was trimmed by 4 bases and J by 6 bases, leaving 14 bases between them. Germline V gives CDR1 SGHRS, CDR2 YFSETQ. The DNA of the CDR3 is TGCGCCAGCAGCCTTGGGGACTTACTCAATGAGCAGTTCTTC. Residues: CASSLGDLLNEQFF.